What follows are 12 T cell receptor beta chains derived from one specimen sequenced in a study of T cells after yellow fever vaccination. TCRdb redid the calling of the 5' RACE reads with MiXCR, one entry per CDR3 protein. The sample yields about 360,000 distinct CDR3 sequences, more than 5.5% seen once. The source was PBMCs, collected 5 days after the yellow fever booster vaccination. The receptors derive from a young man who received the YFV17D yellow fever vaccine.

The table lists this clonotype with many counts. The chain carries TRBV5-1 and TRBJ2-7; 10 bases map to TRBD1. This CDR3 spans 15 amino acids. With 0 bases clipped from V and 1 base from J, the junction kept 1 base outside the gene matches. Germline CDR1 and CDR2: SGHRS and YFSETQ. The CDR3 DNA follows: TGCGCCAGCAGCTTGGGGACAGGGGGTTCCTACGAGCAGTACTTC. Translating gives CASSLGTGGSYEQYF. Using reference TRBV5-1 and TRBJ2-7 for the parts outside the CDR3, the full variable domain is KAGVTQTPRYLIKTRGQQVTLSCSPISGHRSVSWYQQTPGQGLQFLFEYFSETQRNKGNFPGRFSGRQFSNSRSEMNVSTLELGDSALYLCASSLGTGGSYEQYFGPGTRLTVT.

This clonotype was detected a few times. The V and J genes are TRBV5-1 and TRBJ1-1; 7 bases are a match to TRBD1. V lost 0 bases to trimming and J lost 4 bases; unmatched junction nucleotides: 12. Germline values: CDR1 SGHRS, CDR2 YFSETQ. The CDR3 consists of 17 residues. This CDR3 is CASSLAGARAGGTEAFF. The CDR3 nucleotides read TGCGCCAGCAGCTTGGCCGGGGCCCGAGCAGGGGGCACTGAAGCTTTCTTT.

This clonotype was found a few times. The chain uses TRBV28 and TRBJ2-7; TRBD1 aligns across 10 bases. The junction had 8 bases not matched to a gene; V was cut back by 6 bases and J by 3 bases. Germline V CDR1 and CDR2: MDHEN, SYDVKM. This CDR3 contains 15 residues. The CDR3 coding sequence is TGTGCCAGCAGCTCACCAGGGACAGGGGACTACGAGCAGTACTTC. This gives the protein CASSSPGTGDYEQYF.

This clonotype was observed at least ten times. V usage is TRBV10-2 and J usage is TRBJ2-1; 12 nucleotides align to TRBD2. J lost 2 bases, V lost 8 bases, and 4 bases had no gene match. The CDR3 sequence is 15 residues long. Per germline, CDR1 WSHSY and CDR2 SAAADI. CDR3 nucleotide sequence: TGCGCCAGCCGGGGGACTAGCGGGCCCTACAATGAGCAGTTCTTC. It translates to CASRGTSGPYNEQFF.

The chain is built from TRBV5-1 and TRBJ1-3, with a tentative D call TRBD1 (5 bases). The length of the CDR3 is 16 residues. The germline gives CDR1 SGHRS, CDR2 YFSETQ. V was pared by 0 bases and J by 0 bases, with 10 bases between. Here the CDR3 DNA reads TGCGCCAGCAGCTTGGCAGGCAGGGCCTCTGGAAACACCATATATTTT. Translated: CASSLAGRASGNTIYF.

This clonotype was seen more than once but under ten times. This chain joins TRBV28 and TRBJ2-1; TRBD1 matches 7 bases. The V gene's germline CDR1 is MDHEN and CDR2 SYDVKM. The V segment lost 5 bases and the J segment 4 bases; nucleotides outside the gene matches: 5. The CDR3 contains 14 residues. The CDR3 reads CASSRGQQYNEQFF. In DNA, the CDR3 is TGTGCCAGCAGTCGGGGACAGCAATACAATGAGCAGTTCTTC.

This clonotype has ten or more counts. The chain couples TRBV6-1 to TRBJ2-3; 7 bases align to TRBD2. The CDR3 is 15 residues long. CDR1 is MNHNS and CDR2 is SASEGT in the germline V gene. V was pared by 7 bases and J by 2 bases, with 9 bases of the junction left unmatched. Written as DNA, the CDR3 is TGTGCCAGCAACGAAGCGGGGAGTGACACAGATACGCAGTATTTT. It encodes CASNEAGSDTDTQYF.

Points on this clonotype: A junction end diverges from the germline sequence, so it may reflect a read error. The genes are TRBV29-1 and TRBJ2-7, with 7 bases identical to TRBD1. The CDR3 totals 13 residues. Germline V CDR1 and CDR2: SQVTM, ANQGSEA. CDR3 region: CSVVTGDPDEQHF. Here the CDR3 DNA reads TGCAGCGTTGTTACAGGGGATCCAGACGAGCAGCACTTC.

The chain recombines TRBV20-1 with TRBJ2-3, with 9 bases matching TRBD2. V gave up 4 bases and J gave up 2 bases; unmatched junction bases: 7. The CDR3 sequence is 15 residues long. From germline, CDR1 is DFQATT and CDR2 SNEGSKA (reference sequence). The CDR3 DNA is TGCAGTGCTATCCGACTAGCGGCCTCCACAGATACGCAGTATTTT. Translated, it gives CSAIRLAASTDTQYF.

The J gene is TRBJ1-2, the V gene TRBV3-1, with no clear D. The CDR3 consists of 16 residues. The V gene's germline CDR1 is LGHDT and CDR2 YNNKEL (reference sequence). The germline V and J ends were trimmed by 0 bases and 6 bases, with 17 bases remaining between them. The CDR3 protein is CASSQDSELPWDGYTF. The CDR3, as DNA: TGTGCCAGCAGCCAAGATTCGGAACTACCCTGGGATGGCTACACCTTC.

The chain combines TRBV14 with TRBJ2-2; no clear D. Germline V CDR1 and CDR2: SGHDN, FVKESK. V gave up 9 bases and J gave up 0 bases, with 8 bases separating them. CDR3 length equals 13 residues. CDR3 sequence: CASRLSNTGELFF. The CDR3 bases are TGTGCCAGTCGGCTTTCGAACACCGGGGAGCTGTTTTTT.

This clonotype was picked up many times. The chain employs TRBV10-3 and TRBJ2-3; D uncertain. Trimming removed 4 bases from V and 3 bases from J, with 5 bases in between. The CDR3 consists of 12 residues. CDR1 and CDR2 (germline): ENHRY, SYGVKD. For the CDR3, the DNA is TGTGCCATCAGTGCCCCTACAGATACGCAGTATTTT. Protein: CAISAPTDTQYF.